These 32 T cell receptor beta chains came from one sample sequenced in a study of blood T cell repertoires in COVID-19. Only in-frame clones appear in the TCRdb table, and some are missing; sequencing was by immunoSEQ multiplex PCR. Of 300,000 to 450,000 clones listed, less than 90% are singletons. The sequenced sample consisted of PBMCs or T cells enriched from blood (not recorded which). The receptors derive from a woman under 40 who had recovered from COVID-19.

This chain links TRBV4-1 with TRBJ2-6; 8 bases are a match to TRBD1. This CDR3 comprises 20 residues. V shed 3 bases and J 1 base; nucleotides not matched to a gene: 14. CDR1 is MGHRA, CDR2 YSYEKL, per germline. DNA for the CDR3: TGCGCCAGCAGCCACCCCGCCGGACAGGGCGGCCGGTCTGGGGCCAACGTCCTGACTTTC. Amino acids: CASSHPAGQGGRSGANVLTF.

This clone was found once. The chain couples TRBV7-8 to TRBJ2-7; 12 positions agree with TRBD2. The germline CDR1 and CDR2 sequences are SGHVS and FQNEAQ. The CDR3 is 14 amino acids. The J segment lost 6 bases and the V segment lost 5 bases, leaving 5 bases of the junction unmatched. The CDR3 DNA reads TGTGCCAGCAGCAGGACTAGCGGGGAGGCCGAGCAGTACTTC. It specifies CASSRTSGEAEQYF.

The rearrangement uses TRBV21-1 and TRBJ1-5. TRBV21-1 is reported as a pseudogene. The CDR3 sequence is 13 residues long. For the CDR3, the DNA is TGTGCCAGCAGCAAAAGAAGCGATCAGCCCCAGCATTTT. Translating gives CASSKRSDQPQHF.

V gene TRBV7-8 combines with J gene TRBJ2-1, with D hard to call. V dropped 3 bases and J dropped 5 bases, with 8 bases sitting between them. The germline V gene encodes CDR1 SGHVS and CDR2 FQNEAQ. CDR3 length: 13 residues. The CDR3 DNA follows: TGTGCCAGCAGCTTTCAAGCCGACAATGAGCAGTTCTTC. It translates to CASSFQADNEQFF.

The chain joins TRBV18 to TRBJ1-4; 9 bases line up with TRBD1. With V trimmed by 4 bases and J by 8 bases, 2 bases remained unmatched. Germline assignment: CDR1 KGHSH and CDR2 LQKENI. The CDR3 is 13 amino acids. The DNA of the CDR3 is TGTGCCAGCTCACGTGACAGGGGGGAAAAACTGTTTTTT. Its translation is CASSRDRGEKLFF.

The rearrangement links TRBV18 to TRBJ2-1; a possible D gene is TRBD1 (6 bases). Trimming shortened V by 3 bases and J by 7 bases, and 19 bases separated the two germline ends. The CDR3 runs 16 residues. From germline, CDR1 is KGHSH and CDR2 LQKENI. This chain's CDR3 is CASSPPDRPNRNEQFF. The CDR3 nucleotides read TGTGCCAGCTCACCTCCCGACAGGCCCAACCGGAATGAGCAGTTCTTC.

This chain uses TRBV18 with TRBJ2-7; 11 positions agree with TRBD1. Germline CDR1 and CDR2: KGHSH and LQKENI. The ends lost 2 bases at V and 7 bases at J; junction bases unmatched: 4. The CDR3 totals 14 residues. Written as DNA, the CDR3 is TGTGCCAGCTCACCATGGACAGGGGGCAGTGAGCAGTACTTC. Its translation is CASSPWTGGSEQYF.

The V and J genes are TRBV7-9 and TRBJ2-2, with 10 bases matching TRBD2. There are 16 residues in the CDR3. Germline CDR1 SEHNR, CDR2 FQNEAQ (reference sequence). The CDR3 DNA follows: TGTGCGGGGATGGTAGCGGGGGGCCAGAACACCGGGGAGCTGTTTTTT. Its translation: CAGMVAGGQNTGELFF.

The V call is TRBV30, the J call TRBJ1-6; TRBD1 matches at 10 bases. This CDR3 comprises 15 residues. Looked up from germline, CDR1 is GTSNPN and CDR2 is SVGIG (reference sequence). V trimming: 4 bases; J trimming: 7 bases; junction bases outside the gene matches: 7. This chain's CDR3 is CAWKRVDRGNSPLHF. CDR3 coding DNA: TGTGCCTGGAAAAGGGTGGACAGGGGGAATTCACCCCTCCACTTT.

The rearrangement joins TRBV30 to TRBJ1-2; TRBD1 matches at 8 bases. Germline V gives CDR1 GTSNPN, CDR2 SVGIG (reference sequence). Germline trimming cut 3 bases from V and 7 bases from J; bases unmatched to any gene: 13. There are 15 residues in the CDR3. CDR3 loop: CAWRGQAAAVGGYTF. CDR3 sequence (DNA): TGTGCCTGGAGGGGACAGGCCGCTGCTGTGGGTGGCTACACCTTC.

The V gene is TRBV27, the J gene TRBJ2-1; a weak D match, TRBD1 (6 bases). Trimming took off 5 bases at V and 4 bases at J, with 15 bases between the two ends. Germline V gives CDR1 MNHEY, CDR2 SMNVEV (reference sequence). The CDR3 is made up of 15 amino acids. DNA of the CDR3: TGTGCCAGCAGTGTCCGGGACACCAGTTACAATGAGCAGTTCTTC. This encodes CASSVRDTSYNEQFF.

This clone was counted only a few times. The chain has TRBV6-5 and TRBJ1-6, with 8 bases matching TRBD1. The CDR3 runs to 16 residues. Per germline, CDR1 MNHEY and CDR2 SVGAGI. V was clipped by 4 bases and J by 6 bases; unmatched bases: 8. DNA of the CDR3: TGTGCCAGCAGTTCCCCAGAAGACAGGGGTAATTCACCCCTCCACTTT. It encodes CASSSPEDRGNSPLHF.

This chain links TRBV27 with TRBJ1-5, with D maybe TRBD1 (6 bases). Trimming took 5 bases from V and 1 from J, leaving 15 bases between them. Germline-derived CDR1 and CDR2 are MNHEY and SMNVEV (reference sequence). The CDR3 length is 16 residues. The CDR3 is CASSPFSGVSNQPQHF. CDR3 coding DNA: TGTGCCAGCAGTCCCTTCTCAGGGGTGAGCAATCAGCCCCAGCATTTT.

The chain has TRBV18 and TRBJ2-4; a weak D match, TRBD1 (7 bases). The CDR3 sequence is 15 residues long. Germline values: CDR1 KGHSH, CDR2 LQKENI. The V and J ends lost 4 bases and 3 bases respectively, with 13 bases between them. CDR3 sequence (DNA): TGTGCCAGCTCACTCAGGCAGGGGGGCAAAAACATTCAGTACTTC. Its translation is CASSLRQGGKNIQYF. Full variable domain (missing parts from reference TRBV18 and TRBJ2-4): NAGVMQNPRHLVRRRGQEARLRCSPMKGHSHVYWYRQLPEEGLKFMVYLQKENIIDESGMPKERFSAEFPKEGPSILRIQQVVRGDSAAYFCASSLRQGGKNIQYFGAGTRLSVL.

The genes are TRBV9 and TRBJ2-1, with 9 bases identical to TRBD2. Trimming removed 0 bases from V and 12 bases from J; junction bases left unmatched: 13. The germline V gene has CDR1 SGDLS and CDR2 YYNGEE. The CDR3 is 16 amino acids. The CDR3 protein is CASSVELAVAGETQFF. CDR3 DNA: TGTGCCAGCAGCGTAGAACTCGCGGTAGCGGGGGAGACGCAGTTCTTC. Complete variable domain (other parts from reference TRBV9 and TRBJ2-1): DSGVTQTPKHLITATGQRVTLRCSPRSGDLSVYWYQQSLDQGLQFLIQYYNGEERAKGNILERFSAQQFPDLHSELNLSSLELGDSALYFCASSVELAVAGETQFFGPGTRLTVL.

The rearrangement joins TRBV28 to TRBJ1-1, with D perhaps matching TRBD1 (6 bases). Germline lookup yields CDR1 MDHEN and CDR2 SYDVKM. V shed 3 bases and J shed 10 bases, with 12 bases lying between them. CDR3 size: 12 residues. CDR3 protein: CASSFRGGGAFF. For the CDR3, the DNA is TGTGCCAGCAGTTTTCGGGGAGGGGGAGCTTTCTTT.

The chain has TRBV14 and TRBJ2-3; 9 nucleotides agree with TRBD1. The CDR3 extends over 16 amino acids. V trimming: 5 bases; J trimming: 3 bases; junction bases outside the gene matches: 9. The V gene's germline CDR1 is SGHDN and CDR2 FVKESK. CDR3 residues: CASSWDRVARTDTQYF. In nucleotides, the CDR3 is TGTGCCAGCAGCTGGGACAGGGTGGCAAGAACAGATACGCAGTATTTT. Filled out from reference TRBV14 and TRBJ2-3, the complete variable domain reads EAGVTQFPSHSVIEKGQTVTLRCDPISGHDNLYWYRRVMGKEIKFLLHFVKESKQDESGMPNNRFLAERTGGTYSTLKVQPAELEDSGVYFCASSWDRVARTDTQYFGPGTRLTVL.

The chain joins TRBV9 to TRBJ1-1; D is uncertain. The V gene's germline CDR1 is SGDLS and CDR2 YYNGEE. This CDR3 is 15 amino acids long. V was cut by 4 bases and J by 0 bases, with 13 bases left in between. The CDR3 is CASSLQQSMNTEAFF. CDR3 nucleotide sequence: TGTGCCAGCAGCCTACAGCAGTCCATGAACACTGAAGCTTTCTTT.

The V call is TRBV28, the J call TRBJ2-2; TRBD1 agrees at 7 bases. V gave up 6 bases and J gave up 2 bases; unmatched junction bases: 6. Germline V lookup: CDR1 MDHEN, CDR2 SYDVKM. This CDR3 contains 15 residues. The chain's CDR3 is CASRSGGVNTGELFF. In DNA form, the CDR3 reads TGTGCCAGCAGGTCAGGGGGAGTAAACACCGGGGAGCTGTTTTTT.

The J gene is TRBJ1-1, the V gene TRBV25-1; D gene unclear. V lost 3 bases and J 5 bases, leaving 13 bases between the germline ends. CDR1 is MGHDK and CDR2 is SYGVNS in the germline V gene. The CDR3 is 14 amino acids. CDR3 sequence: CASSENGGRTEAFF. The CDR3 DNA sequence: TGTGCCAGCAGTGAGAATGGCGGGCGTACTGAAGCTTTCTTT.

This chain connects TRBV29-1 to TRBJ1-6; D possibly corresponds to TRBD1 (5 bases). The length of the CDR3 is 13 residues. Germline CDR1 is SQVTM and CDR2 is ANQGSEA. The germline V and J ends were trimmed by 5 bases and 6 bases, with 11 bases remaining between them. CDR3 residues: CSVRGASNSPLHF. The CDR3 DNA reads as TGCAGCGTTCGTGGGGCTAGTAATTCACCCCTCCACTTT.

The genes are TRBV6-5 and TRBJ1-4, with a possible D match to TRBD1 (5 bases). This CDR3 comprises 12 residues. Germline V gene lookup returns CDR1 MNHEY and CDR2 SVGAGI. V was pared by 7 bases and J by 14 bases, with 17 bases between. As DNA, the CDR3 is TGTGCCAGCACCACGGAGGGGAAGGGGCTGTTTTTT. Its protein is CASTTEGKGLFF.

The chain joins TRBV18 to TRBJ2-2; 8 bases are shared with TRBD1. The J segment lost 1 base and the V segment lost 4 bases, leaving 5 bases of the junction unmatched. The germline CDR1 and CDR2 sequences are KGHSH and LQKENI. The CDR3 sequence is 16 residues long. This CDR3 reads CASSQSGTGNTGELFF. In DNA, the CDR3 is TGTGCCAGCTCACAATCCGGGACAGGGAACACCGGGGAGCTGTTTTTT.

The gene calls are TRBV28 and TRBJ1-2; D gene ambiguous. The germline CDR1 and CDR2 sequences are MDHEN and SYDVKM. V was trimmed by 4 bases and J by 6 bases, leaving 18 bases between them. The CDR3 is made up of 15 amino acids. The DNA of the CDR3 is TGTGCCAGCAGTTCACCCTCCGGTGGGCACGATGGCTACACCTTC. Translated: CASSSPSGGHDGYTF.

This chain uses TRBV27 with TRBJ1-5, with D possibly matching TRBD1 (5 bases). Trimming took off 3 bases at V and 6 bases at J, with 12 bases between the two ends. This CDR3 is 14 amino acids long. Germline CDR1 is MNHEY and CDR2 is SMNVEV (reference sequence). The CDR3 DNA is TGTGCCAGCAGTTTTTCAGGGAGGACTCAGCCCCAGCATTTT. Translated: CASSFSGRTQPQHF.

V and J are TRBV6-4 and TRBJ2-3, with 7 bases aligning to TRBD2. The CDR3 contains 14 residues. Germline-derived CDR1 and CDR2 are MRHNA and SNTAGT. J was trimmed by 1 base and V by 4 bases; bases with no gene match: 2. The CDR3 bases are TGTGCCAGCAGTGCGGCGGGGGGCACAGATACGCAGTATTTT. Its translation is CASSAAGGTDTQYF.

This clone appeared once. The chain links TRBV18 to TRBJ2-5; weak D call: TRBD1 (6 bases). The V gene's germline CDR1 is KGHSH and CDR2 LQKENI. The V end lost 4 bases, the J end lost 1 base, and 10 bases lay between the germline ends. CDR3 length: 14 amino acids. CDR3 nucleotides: TGTGCCAGCTCACGAGGGACACCCCAAGAGACCCAGTACTTC. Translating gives CASSRGTPQETQYF.

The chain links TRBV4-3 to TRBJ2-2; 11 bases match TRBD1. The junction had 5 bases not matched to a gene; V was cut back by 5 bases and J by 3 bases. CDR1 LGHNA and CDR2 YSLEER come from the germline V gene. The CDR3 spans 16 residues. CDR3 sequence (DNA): TGCGCCAGCAGCACCCGGGACAGGGGGGACACCGGGGAGCTGTTTTTT. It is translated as CASSTRDRGDTGELFF.

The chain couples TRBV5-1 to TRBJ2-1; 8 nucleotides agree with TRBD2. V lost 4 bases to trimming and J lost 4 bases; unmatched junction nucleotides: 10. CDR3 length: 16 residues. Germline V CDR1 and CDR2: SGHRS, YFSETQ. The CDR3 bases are TGCGCCAGCAGCCTCGGAACTAGCGGAAAATACAATGAGCAGTTCTTC. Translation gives CASSLGTSGKYNEQFF.

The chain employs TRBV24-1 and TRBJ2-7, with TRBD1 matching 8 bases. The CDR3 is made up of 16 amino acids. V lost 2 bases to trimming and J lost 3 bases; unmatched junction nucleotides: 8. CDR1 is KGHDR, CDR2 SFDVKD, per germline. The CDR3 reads CATSDSGQGPYYEQYF. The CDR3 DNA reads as TGTGCCACCAGTGATTCCGGACAGGGCCCCTACTACGAGCAGTACTTC.

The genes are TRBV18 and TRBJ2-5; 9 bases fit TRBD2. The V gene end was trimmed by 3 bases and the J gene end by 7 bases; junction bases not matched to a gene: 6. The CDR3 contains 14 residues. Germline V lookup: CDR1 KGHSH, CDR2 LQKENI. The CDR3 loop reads CASSPGTSSGTQYF. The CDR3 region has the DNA TGTGCCAGCTCACCCGGGACTAGCTCTGGGACCCAGTACTTC.

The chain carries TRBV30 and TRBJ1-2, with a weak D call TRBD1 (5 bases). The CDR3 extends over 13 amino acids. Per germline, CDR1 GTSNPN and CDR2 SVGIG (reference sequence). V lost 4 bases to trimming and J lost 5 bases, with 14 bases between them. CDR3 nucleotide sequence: TGTGCCTGGAACCAAGGGGTTCGGTATGGCTACACCTTC. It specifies CAWNQGVRYGYTF.